These 14 T cell receptor beta chains were sequenced from one sample in a study of PD-L1 blockade in urothelial cancer (dated by TCRdb to 2015 to 2018). The sample's time point label, in plain terms: pretreatment peripheral blood. The library was obtained by the immunoSEQ multiplex PCR assay. This is the immuneACCESS table as TCRdb keeps it, with only in-frame sequences that have V and J called. A part of the clones is gone; compared with another copy, unresolved V genes explain less than half, and the rest is unexplained. This sample has around 79,000 clones in its table, and 85% of those were observed once. The ten largest account for more than 6.5% of the sample. The sample was PBMCs, taken around atezolizumab (anti-PD-L1) treatment. Receptors were obtained from a man aged 35 to 55 with urothelial cancer.

This chain joins TRBV4-1 and TRBJ1-4; 7 bases are a match to TRBD1. There are 18 residues in the CDR3. The germline V gene has CDR1 MGHRA and CDR2 YSYEKL. Unmatched junction bases numbered 12, after V lost 1 base and J lost 4 bases. The DNA for the CDR3 is TGCGCCAGCAGCCAAGGGGGACAGTCCCGGGGCAATAATGAAAAACTGTTTTTT. Residues: CASSQGGQSRGNNEKLFF.

There are a few counts of this clone. The V and J genes are TRBV11-2 and TRBJ2-7; possibly TRBD1 for D (6 bases). The CDR3 length is 18 residues. Deletions cut 5 bases from V and 2 bases from J, with 25 bases between. Germline V gene sequence: CDR1 SGHAT, CDR2 FQNNGV. CDR3 residues: CASSPITRSRGEPYEQYF. The CDR3 bases are TGTGCCAGCAGCCCGATTACTAGAAGCAGGGGAGAACCCTACGAGCAGTACTTC.

V and J are TRBV28 and TRBJ1-1; 7 bases are shared with TRBD1. The length of the CDR3 is 16 residues. Germline CDR1 MDHEN, CDR2 SYDVKM. Trimming removed 2 bases from V and 7 bases from J; junction bases left unmatched: 13. The CDR3 DNA is TGTGCCAGCAGTTTAGGACCCACAGGGGCACGGGGTGAAGCTTTCTTT. Residues: CASSLGPTGARGEAFF.

The chain links TRBV19 to TRBJ2-3; 13 nucleotides line up with TRBD2. Germline-derived CDR1 and CDR2 are LNHDA and SQIVND (reference sequence). The CDR3 is made up of 18 amino acids. V was clipped by 3 bases and J by 3 bases; unmatched bases: 9. Here the CDR3 reads CASSIGYGTSGKTDTQYF. In DNA form, the CDR3 reads TGTGCCAGTAGTATTGGCTATGGGACTAGCGGGAAGACAGATACGCAGTATTTT. Complete variable domain (other parts from reference TRBV19 and TRBJ2-3): DGGITQSPKYLFRKEGQNVTLSCEQNLNHDAMYWYRQDPGQGLRLIYYSQIVNDFQKGDIAEGYSVSREKKESFPLTVTSAQKNPTAFYLCASSIGYGTSGKTDTQYFGPGTRLTVL.

The V and J genes are TRBV27 and TRBJ2-1, with 9 bases lining up with TRBD2. This CDR3 contains 17 residues. Germline values: CDR1 MNHEY, CDR2 SMNVEV (reference sequence). J gave up 4 bases and V 7 bases, and 14 bases lay outside the gene matches. The CDR3 region is CASTQLRRAGGYNEQFF. CDR3 DNA: TGTGCCAGCACCCAGCTCAGAAGGGCGGGAGGGTACAATGAGCAGTTCTTC.

J is TRBJ2-6 and V is TRBV10-3; the D is unclear. This CDR3 is built from 16 residues. Deletions cut 2 bases from V and 0 bases from J, with 8 bases between. CDR1 is ENHRY and CDR2 is SYGVKD in the germline V gene. CDR3 loop: CAISEQAISGANVLTF. Written as DNA, the CDR3 is TGTGCCATCAGTGAGCAGGCTATCTCTGGGGCCAACGTCCTGACTTTC.

V usage is TRBV7-6 and J usage is TRBJ1-1, with D possibly being TRBD1 (5 bases). V dropped 8 bases and J dropped 3 bases, with 16 bases sitting between them. The germline CDR1 and CDR2 sequences are SGHVS and FNYEAQ. The CDR3 extends over 14 amino acids. CDR3 protein: CASLPKGWDTEAFF. CDR3 DNA sequence: TGTGCCAGCCTTCCTAAGGGGTGGGACACTGAAGCTTTCTTT.

About this clone: The sample holds other DNA sequences that translate to the same CDR3. V is TRBV25-1 and J is TRBJ2-1; 12 bases align to TRBD2. The CDR3 covers 16 residues. The trim removed 8 bases at V and 4 bases at J, leaving 9 bases unmatched. Per the germline V gene, CDR1 is MGHDK and CDR2 is SYGVNS. The CDR3 is CASAQSSGRVYNEQFF. CDR3 nucleotide sequence: TGTGCCAGCGCCCAATCTAGCGGGAGGGTTTACAATGAGCAGTTCTTC.

This rearrangement joins TRBV5-1 to TRBJ2-5, with a tentative D call TRBD2 (7 bases). CDR3 length: 21 residues. Germline values: CDR1 SGHRS, CDR2 YFSETQ. V lost 4 bases to trimming and J lost 5 bases, with 36 bases between them. The CDR3 loop is CASSPPGKGGQNLARGETQYF. CDR3 DNA sequence: TGCGCCAGCAGCCCCCCCGGGAAGGGGGGGCAAAATCTAGCCCGGGGGGAGACCCAGTACTTC.

This rearrangement joins TRBV7-2 to TRBJ1-1; the D gene is possibly TRBD1 (6 bases). There are 15 residues in the CDR3. The V end was cut by 0 bases, the J end by 4 bases, with 12 bases between. Looked up from germline, CDR1 is SGHTA and CDR2 is FQGNSA. The CDR3 nucleotides read TGTGCCAGCAGCTTAGCGAGAGGGGGGGGCACTGAAGCTTTCTTT. As protein: CASSLARGGGTEAFF.

This clone was counted a few times. The genes are TRBV6-4 and TRBJ2-3; D is possibly TRBD1 (6 bases). Germline V gene lookup returns CDR1 MRHNA and CDR2 SNTAGT. This CDR3 contains 15 residues. Trimming stripped 8 bases from V and 0 bases from J, with 15 bases between. CDR3 DNA: TGTGCCAGCCGATTCAGGGGAACTAGCACAGATACGCAGTATTTT. Its protein product is CASRFRGTSTDTQYF.

V usage is TRBV7-3 and J usage is TRBJ2-5, with 12 nucleotides matching TRBD1. The CDR3 spans 15 residues. Losses at the gene ends were 4 bases for V and 4 bases for J; bases not matched to a gene: 4. CDR1 SGHTA and CDR2 FQGTGA come from the germline V gene. The chain's CDR3 is CASSSGTGGLETQYF. CDR3 coding DNA: TGTGCCAGCAGCTCCGGGACAGGGGGCCTAGAGACCCAGTACTTC.

This clone has a single count. The chain couples TRBV28 to TRBJ2-2; D is perhaps TRBD2 (6 bases). The CDR3 sequence is 17 residues long. Trimming removed 6 bases from V and 5 bases from J, with 22 bases in between. Germline loops: CDR1 MDHEN, CDR2 SYDVKM. The CDR3 DNA is TGTGCCAGCAGCTTGGGAGGTGGGACCTCTCGGACCGGGGAGCTGTTTTTT. Protein: CASSLGGGTSRTGELFF.

V gene TRBV11-2 combines with J gene TRBJ2-7, with 14 nucleotides matching TRBD2. The V and J ends lost 5 bases and 3 bases, in that order; junction bases with no gene match: 15. CDR1 is SGHAT, CDR2 FQNNGV, per germline. The CDR3 is 19 amino acids. CDR3 in DNA: TGTGCCAGCAGCCAAGGACTAGCGGGAGGTTCGGTTAGAGACTACGAGCAGTACTTC. Amino acids: CASSQGLAGGSVRDYEQYF.